The source of this TCR beta chain is a study of T cell changes during pregnancy in multiple sclerosis. Some clones are missing from TCRdb's copy, which holds only in-frame ones; the method was immunoSEQ multiplex PCR. The sample contains around 25,000 clones, about 85% of which appear only once. Trimming removed 4 bases from V and 2 bases from J; junction bases left unmatched: 7. The CDR3 contains 16 residues. CDR1 and CDR2 from the germline V gene are LGHNA and YNFKEQ. The TCR was taken from a female donor in good health, enrolled as a control in a pregnancy study. This chain links TRBV4-2 with TRBJ2-5; 10 nucleotides line up with TRBD2. The source was CD8+ T cells from peripheral blood mononuclear cells, collected in the first trimester of pregnancy. CDR3 loop: CASSPEERGGQETQYF. The CDR3 nucleotides are TGTGCCAGCAGCCCCGAGGAGCGGGGGGGACAAGAGACCCAGTACTTC.